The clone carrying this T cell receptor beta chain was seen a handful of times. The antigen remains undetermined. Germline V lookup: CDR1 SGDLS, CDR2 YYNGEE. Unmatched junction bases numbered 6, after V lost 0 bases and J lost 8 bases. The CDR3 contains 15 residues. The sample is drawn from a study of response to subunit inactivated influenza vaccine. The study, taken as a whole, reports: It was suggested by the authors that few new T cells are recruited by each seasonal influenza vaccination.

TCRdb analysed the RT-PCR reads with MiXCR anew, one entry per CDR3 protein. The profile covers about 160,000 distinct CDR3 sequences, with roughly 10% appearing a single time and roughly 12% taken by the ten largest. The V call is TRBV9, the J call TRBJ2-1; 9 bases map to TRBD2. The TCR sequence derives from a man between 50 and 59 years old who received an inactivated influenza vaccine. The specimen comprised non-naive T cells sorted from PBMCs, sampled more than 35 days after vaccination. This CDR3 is CASSVEAGGYHEQFF. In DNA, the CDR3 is TGTGCCAGCAGCGTAGAAGCGGGAGGTTACCATGAGCAGTTCTTC.